These 10 T cell receptor beta chains came from one sample sequenced in a study of memory B cells and T cells in multiple sclerosis. The protocol was immunoSEQ multiplex PCR, while the TCRdb copy is restricted to in-frame clones and leaves out a portion. This repertoire shows around 620 clones, over 75% found once; its top ten account for less than 15%. Sequencing was carried out using brain tissue. The source of these receptors is a human donor with multiple sclerosis.

The rearrangement links TRBV5-1 to TRBJ2-1; a weak D match, TRBD2 (5 bases). The germline V gene has CDR1 SGHRS and CDR2 YFSETQ. V was pared by 0 bases and J by 11 bases, with 15 bases between. CDR3 size: 14 residues. The CDR3 is CASSLVSGEAKQFF. The DNA of the CDR3 is TGCGCCAGCAGCTTGGTTTCCGGGGAAGCTAAGCAGTTCTTC.

The chain carries TRBV6-6 and TRBJ1-5, with TRBD1 as a possible D gene (5 bases). This CDR3 is built from 16 residues. V lost 0 bases, J lost 0 bases, and 9 bases lay in between. The V gene's germline CDR1 is MNHNY and CDR2 SVGAGI (reference sequence). The CDR3: CASSYSGQNSNQPQHF. The CDR3 DNA reads as TGTGCCAGCAGTTACTCGGGGCAGAATAGCAATCAGCCCCAGCATTTT.

The chain employs TRBV6-5 and TRBJ2-7; 7 bases agree with TRBD1. V lost 7 bases and J lost 0; bases outside the gene matches: 9. CDR1 MNHEY and CDR2 SVGAGI come from the germline V gene. The CDR3 is made up of 15 amino acids. CDR3 protein: CASNPGTAYSYEQYF. As DNA, the CDR3 is TGTGCCAGCAACCCCGGGACAGCTTACTCCTACGAGCAGTACTTC.

The chain uses TRBV7-9 and TRBJ2-7; 8 nucleotides agree with TRBD2. Germline V gene data show CDR1 as SEHNR and CDR2 as FQNEAQ (reference sequence). The CDR3 sequence is 16 residues long. The trim removed 4 bases at V and 0 bases at J, leaving 8 bases unmatched. The CDR3 region is CASSSFGSGDSYEQYF. CDR3 DNA sequence: TGTGCCAGCAGCTCCTTTGGTAGCGGGGACTCCTACGAGCAGTACTTC. Supplemented by reference TRBV7-9 and TRBJ2-7, the full variable domain reads DTGVSQNPRHKITKRGQNVTFRCDPISEHNRLYWYRQTLGQGPEFLTYFQNEAQLEKSRLLSDRFSAERPKGSFSTLEIQRTEQGDSAMYLCASSSFGSGDSYEQYFGPGTRLTVT.

The chain employs TRBV28 and TRBJ1-1; no clear D. This CDR3 comprises 13 residues. V shed 1 base and J shed 1 base, with 4 bases lying between them. Germline CDR1 reads MDHEN; CDR2 reads SYDVKM. The CDR3 DNA follows: TGTGCCAGCAGTTTATTCGGGAACACTGAAGCTTTCTTT. Protein sequence: CASSLFGNTEAFF.

The chain links TRBV4-3 to TRBJ1-4; tentative D call: TRBD1 (5 bases). The germline V gene has CDR1 LGHNA and CDR2 YSLEER. V shed 4 bases and J shed 4 bases, with 13 bases lying between them. The CDR3 runs 15 residues. CDR3 residues: CASSPQAGYNEKLFF. CDR3 DNA: TGCGCCAGCAGCCCTCAGGCAGGGTATAATGAAAAACTGTTTTTT.

The chain joins TRBV5-1 to TRBJ2-2, with TRBD2 identical over 8 bases. Germline assignment: CDR1 SGHRS and CDR2 YFSETQ. CDR3 size: 17 residues. Trimming took 6 bases from V and 2 from J; bases not matched to a gene: 12. CDR3 in amino acids: CASTVTSGPPNTGELFF. The DNA of the CDR3 is TGCGCCAGCACCGTAACTAGCGGCCCTCCTAACACCGGGGAGCTGTTTTTT.

The chain links TRBV9 to TRBJ1-5; possible D gene TRBD1, 6 bases. The CDR3 runs 19 residues. Trimming removed 1 base from V and 4 bases from J, with 24 bases in between. Germline lookup yields CDR1 SGDLS and CDR2 YYNGEE. The CDR3 spells CASSVFRSSPDRRNQPQHF. The CDR3, as DNA: TGTGCCAGCAGCGTATTTAGATCGTCACCGGACAGAAGAAATCAGCCCCAGCATTTT.

The chain couples TRBV9 to TRBJ2-3; 9 bases align to TRBD2. Germline V lookup: CDR1 SGDLS, CDR2 YYNGEE. V shed 2 bases and J 0 bases; nucleotides not matched to a gene: 7. This CDR3 spans 17 amino acids. CDR3 sequence reads: CASSVWGSGGSTDTQYF. As DNA, the CDR3 is TGTGCCAGCAGCGTTTGGGGTAGCGGGGGTAGCACAGATACGCAGTATTTT.

The V gene is TRBV28, the J gene TRBJ2-2; 8 bases are a match to TRBD1. The junction had 5 bases not matched to a gene; V was cut back by 4 bases and J by 7 bases. The germline V gene has CDR1 MDHEN and CDR2 SYDVKM. The CDR3 runs 14 residues. In nucleotides, the CDR3 is TGTGCCAGCAGTTCAGGGGGCGTTTACGGGGAGCTGTTTTTT. It translates to CASSSGGVYGELFF.